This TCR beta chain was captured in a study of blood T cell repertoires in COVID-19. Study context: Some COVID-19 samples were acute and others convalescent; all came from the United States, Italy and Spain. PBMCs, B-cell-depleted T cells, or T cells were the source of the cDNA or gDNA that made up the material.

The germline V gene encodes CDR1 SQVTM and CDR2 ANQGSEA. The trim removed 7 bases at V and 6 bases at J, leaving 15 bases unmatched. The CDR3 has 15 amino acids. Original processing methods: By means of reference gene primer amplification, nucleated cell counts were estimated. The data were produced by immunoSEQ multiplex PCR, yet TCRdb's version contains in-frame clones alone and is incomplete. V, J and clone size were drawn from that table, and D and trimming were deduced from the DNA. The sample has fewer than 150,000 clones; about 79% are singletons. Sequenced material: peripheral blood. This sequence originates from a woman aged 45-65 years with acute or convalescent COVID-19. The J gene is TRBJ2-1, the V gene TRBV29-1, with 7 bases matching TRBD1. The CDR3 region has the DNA TGCAGCGGACAGGGTGGCCTCCTGGAGCGCAATGAGCAGTTCTTC. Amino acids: CSGQGGLLERNEQFF.